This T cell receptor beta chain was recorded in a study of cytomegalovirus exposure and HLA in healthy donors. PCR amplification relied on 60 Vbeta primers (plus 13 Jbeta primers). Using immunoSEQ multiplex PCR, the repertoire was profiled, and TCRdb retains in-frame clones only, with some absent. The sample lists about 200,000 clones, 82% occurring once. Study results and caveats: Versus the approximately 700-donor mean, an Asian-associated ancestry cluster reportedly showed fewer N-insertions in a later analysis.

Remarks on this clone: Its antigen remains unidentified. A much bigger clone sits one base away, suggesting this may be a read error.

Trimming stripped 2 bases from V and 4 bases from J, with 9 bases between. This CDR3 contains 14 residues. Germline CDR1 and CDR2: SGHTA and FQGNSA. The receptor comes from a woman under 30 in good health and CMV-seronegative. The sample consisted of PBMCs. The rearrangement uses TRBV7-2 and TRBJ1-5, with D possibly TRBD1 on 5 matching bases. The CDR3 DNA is TGTGCCAGCAGCTTATTACCAGGGAATCAGCCCCAGCATTTT. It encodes CASSLLPGNQPQHF.